Listed below are T cell receptor beta chains from one sample, sequenced in a study of post-analysis software for immune sequencing data. TCRdb independently ran MiXCR on the PCR reads; one entry per CDR3 protein. The sample has about 760,000 distinct CDR3 sequences, approximately 30% seen once. Sequencing was carried out using blood. The receptors were sampled from a girl aged 5-17 years with multiple sclerosis. Both conserved end residues are part of each CDR3. The order of the fields is clone size, CDR3 length, V gene, J gene, D gene, CDR3 protein, CDR3 DNA. The D gene is left open where the match is weak. Some rows have no size entry. The others give once, few or many, or a class for an expanded clone.

many	15	TRBV12-3/TRBV12-4	TRBJ2-3	TRBD1	CASSLGGQPIDTQYF	TGTGCCAGCAGTTTAGGGGGACAGCCGATTGATACGCAGTATTTT
NA	16	TRBV24-1	TRBJ2-5	NA	CATSELEGDLVETQYF	TGTGCCACCAGTGAATTAGAGGGCGATTTGGTTGAGACCCAGTACTTC
few	15	TRBV7-9	TRBJ1-2	NA	CASSLAGELNYGYTF	TGTGCCAGCAGCTTAGCGGGGGAGTTAAACTATGGCTACACCTTC
many	11	TRBV7-9	TRBJ2-3	NA	CASSDTDTQYF	TGTGCCAGCAGCGACACAGATACGCAGTATTTT
once	15	TRBV15	TRBJ1-4	TRBD1	CATSRGGGGNEKLFF	TGTGCCACCAGCAGAGGTGGAGGGGGCAATGAAAAACTGTTTTTT
NA	11	TRBV29-1	TRBJ1-1	NA	CSVWVRAEAFF	TGCAGCGTTTGGGTGAGGGCTGAAGCTTTCTTT
NA	14	TRBV11-2	TRBJ1-5	NA	CASSWTVNYQPQHF	TGTGCCAGCAGCTGGACAGTTAACTATCAGCCCCAGCATTTT
many	17	TRBV4-3	TRBJ2-3	NA	CASSQGGGTWLGDTQYF	TGCGCCAGCAGCCAAGGGGGCGGGACTTGGCTAGGAGATACGCAGTATTTT
once	15	TRBV5-1	TRBJ2-7	NA	CASSYHGPRGYEQYF	TGCGCCAGCAGCTACCATGGACCACGGGGCTACGAGCAGTACTTC
few	15	TRBV20-1	TRBJ1-4	NA	CSASLSRGGNEKLFF	TGCAGTGCTAGTCTTTCCCGCGGGGGTAATGAAAAACTGTTTTTT
NA	15	TRBV5-1	TRBJ2-1	NA	CASSSDGQVYNEQFF	TGCGCCAGCAGCTCAGATGGGCAGGTCTACAATGAGCAGTTCTTC
many	15	TRBV5-1	TRBJ2-1	TRBD2	CASSLVLAGPDEQFF	TGCGCCAGCAGCTTGGTACTAGCGGGACCGGATGAGCAGTTCTTC
few	18	TRBV20-1	TRBJ2-3	NA	CSARPALAPPTFTDTQYF	TGCAGTGCTAGACCCGCTCTTGCGCCACCCACCTTCACAGATACGCAGTATTTT
NA	15	TRBV29-1	TRBJ2-7	NA	CSVEDTGKFSYEQYF	TGCAGCGTTGAAGATACAGGGAAGTTCTCCTACGAGCAGTACTTC
NA	14	TRBV5-1	TRBJ2-7	TRBD1	CASSCLGQGYEQYF	TGCGCCAGCAGCTGCCTTGGACAGGGCTACGAGCAGTACTTC
few	18	TRBV7-9	TRBJ2-5	TRBD2	CASSPRASGGYYQETQYF	TGTGCCAGCAGCCCACGGGCTAGCGGGGGCTATTACCAAGAGACCCAGTACTTC
many	14	TRBV6-5	TRBJ2-3	NA	CAISRGRGTDTQYF	TGTGCCATTAGTCGAGGGAGGGGGACAGATACGCAGTATTTT
few	13	TRBV20-1	TRBJ2-7	NA	CSARDQGAYEQYF	TGCAGTGCTAGAGATCAAGGGGCGTACGAGCAGTACTTC
NA	12	TRBV10-3	TRBJ2-1	NA	CAISEGNYEQDF	TGTGCCATCAGTGAGGGGAACTACGAGCAGGACTTC
many	12	TRBV29-1	TRBJ2-3	NA	CSVATGTDTQYF	TGCAGCGTTGCGACTGGCACAGATACGCAGTATTTT
NA	15	TRBV29-1	TRBJ2-3	NA	CSVEFPGGYIDTQYF	TGCAGCGTTGAATTCCCAGGTGGTTACATCGATACGCAGTATTTT
few	12	TRBV28	TRBJ1-2	TRBD1	CARGQTNYGYTF	TGTGCCAGGGGACAGACTAACTATGGCTACACCTTC
NA	12	TRBV29-1	TRBJ1-1	NA	CSAKRRDTEAFF	TGCAGCGCCAAACGACGTGACACTGAAGCTTTCTTT
NA	19	TRBV4-3	TRBJ2-2	TRBD2	CASSQTRLAGVVGTGELFF	TGCGCCAGCAGCCAGACGCGGCTAGCGGGAGTTGTAGGAACCGGGGAGCTGTTTTTT
few	13	TRBV20-1	TRBJ2-5	NA	CSAKETGRETQYF	TGCAGTGCTAAAGAAACCGGACGGGAGACCCAGTACTTC
few	15	TRBV25-1	TRBJ2-3	TRBD2	CASSEYRIAGDTQYF	TGTGCCAGCAGTGAATATCGGATAGCGGGAGATACGCAGTATTTT
few	14	TRBV6-1	TRBJ1-1	NA	CASSELLINTEAFF	TGTGCCAGCAGTGAACTACTGATCAACACTGAAGCTTTCTTT
NA	13	TRBV7-2	TRBJ1-1	NA	CASSLGEIPEAFF	TGTGCCAGCAGCTTAGGGGAGATCCCAGAAGCTTTCTTT
NA	13	TRBV20-1	TRBJ2-1	NA	CSTTTTLHNEQFF	TGCAGTACGACCACAACCCTCCACAATGAGCAGTTCTTC
few	15	TRBV20-1	TRBJ2-1	TRBD2	CSARIPSGSHNEQFF	TGCAGTGCTAGAATCCCTAGCGGGAGTCACAATGAGCAGTTCTTC
NA	16	TRBV28	TRBJ1-4	NA	CASSLGRAPNNEKLFF	TGTGCCAGCAGTTTAGGCAGGGCCCCTAATAATGAAAAACTGTTTTTT
NA	14	TRBV28	TRBJ2-5	NA	CASSLLGDQETQYF	TGTGCCAGCAGTTTACTGGGGGACCAAGAGACCCAGTACTTC
few	19	TRBV7-2	TRBJ2-3	TRBD2	CASSRINPIAGGFTDTQYF	TGTGCCAGCAGCAGAATCAACCCAATAGCGGGGGGGTTCACAGATACGCAGTATTTT
NA	17	TRBV10-3	TRBJ2-2	TRBD2	CAISESIGAGGTGELFF	TGTGCCATCAGTGAGTCGATTGGAGCGGGAGGCACCGGGGAGCTGTTTTTT
NA	14	TRBV27	TRBJ2-3	TRBD2	CATQTGGSWGTQYF	TGTGCCACCCAGACTGGCGGGAGCTGGGGTACGCAGTATTTT
few	12	TRBV29-1	TRBJ1-5	NA	CSVGTQGQPQHF	TGCAGCGTTGGGACGCAGGGTCAGCCCCAGCATTTT
NA	16	TRBV28	TRBJ1-5	TRBD1	CASIQQGLRSNQPQHF	TGTGCCAGCATTCAACAGGGGTTACGGAGCAATCAGCCCCAGCATTTT
NA	17	TRBV18	TRBJ2-1	NA	CASSPPPGQSSYNEQFF	TGTGCCAGCTCACCACCCCCGGGACAAAGCTCCTACAATGAGCAGTTCTTC
few	15	TRBV7-2	TRBJ2-5	TRBD2	CASSFGVAGGRAQYF	TGTGCCAGCAGCTTCGGGGTAGCGGGGGGCCGGGCCCAGTACTTC
NA	15	TRBV10-2	TRBJ2-7	TRBD2	CASSDSGTRGYEQYF	TGCGCCAGCAGTGACTCCGGGACTAGGGGTTACGAGCAGTACTTC
many	13	TRBV28	TRBJ2-4	NA	CASSFSLGNIQYF	TGTGCCAGCAGTTTTAGTTTGGGAAACATTCAGTACTTC
NA	19	TRBV7-9	TRBJ2-7	NA	CASSEGSEEGMRTSYEQYF	TGTGCCAGCAGCGAGGGTTCCGAAGAGGGGATGCGAACCTCCTACGAGCAGTACTTC